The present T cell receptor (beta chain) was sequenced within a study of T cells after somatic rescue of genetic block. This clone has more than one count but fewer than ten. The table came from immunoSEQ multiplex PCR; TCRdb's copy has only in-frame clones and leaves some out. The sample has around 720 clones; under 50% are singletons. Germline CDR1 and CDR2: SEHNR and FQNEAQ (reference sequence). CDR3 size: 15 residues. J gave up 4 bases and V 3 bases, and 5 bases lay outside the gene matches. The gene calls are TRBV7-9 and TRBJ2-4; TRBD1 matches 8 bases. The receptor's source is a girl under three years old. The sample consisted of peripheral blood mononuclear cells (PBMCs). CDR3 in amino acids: CASSFRQGRKNIQYF. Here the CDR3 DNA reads TGTGCCAGCAGCTTCAGACAGGGGCGGAAAAACATTCAGTACTTC.